A selection of T cell receptor beta chains follows, all from one sample in a study of blood T cell repertoires in COVID-19. Measured with immunoSEQ multiplex PCR; TCRdb has only the in-frame clones, and not every one. The table shows roughly 40,000 clones, with more than 65% occurring only once. Sequenced: peripheral blood. These receptors were collected from a man between 65 and 79 years old with acute or convalescent COVID-19. CDR3s leave out the opening cysteine and the closing phenylalanine or tryptophan. D genes are given only for firm matches. Not all rows give a size; the values are once, few, many and, for expanded clones, a class.

TRBD1,TRBV2,-,ASTLDRAYSNQPQH
TRBD2,TRBV6-2/TRBV6-3,-,ASSLASGSYEQF
-,TRBV13,-,ASSLGGTGDEQF
TRBD1,TRBV3-1/TRBV3-2,-,ASSRGQGGEKGLF
TRBD2,TRBV7-9,-,AGGLAGTYEQY
-,TRBV19,-,ASSDGAGRLNNEQF
-,TRBV6-2/TRBV6-3,-,ASSSPWGRSSYEQY
-,TRBV28,-,ASRYSNQPQH
-,TRBV16,-,ASSQARPTYEQY
-,TRBV7-3,-,ASSLREEGEQF
TRBD2,TRBV19,-,ASSIREGSYNEQF
-,TRBV7-2,once,ASSFSPRVLPQH
-,TRBV5-8,-,ASSHSTLDYF
-,TRBV2,-,AIRQASFLSGNTIY
-,TRBV11-1,few,ASSLLGGPSYNEQF
TRBD1,TRBV15,-,ATSSVGQGLSNQPQH
TRBD1,TRBV3-1/TRBV3-2,-,ASSRSRDRHEKLF
-,TRBV7-9,once,ASSLGGYTGELF
-,TRBV7-9,-,ASSPRADTQY
TRBD2,TRBV9,-,ASSVGTSAAYNEQF
-,TRBV2,-,ASTPSLNTEAF
TRBD2,TRBV11-2,-,ASSLVAGGIWDEQF
-,TRBV4-3,-,ASSQQGLRNSPLH
TRBD2,TRBV24-1,-,ATSDTASGRAGELF
TRBD1,TRBV25-1,-,ASSEGGTGGYEKLF
TRBD1,TRBV7-9,-,ASSPLRQGGTEAF